These T cell receptor beta chains were read from a single sample in a study of cytomegalovirus exposure and HLA in healthy donors. Method: immunoSEQ multiplex PCR; TCRdb's copy keeps in-frame clones and lacks some. This table has about 110,000 clones, approximately 69% appearing once. Sequencing input: PBMCs. These receptors were collected from a man aged 25-40 years in good health and CMV-seronegative. The CDR3 runs from the conserved cysteine through the conserved F or W. Each record gives: clone size, J gene, D gene, V gene, CDR3 DNA, CDR3 protein. D genes are given only for firm matches. Not all rows give a size; the values are once, few, many and, for expanded clones, a class.

>-|TRBJ1-5|TRBD1|TRBV19
TGTGCCAGTAGTCTAGAAAGTACAGGGGTCCATGCCCAGCATTTT
CASSLESTGVHAQHF
>once|TRBJ1-5|-|TRBV7-2
TGTGCCAGCAGCCCCGGGCCGGGGGGCAATCAGCCCCAGCATTTT
CASSPGPGGNQPQHF
>-|TRBJ1-2|-|TRBV6-5
TGTGCCAGCAGTGAGAGGGAGGGAGGCGGCTACACCTTC
CASSEREGGGYTF
>few|TRBJ2-1|TRBD2|TRBV5-8
TGTGCCAGCAGCTTGTTTACTAGCGGGATGAATGAGCAGTTCTTC
CASSLFTSGMNEQFF
>-|TRBJ2-3|-|TRBV28
TGTGCCAGCAGTCCCGGCGGGGACCGGACCACAGATACGCAGTATTTT
CASSPGGDRTTDTQYF
>-|TRBJ2-1|-|TRBV29-1
TGCAGCGCCGCCAGCTCCTACAATGAGCAGTTCTTC
CSAASSYNEQFF
>-|TRBJ1-1|TRBD1|TRBV5-5
TGTGCCAGCAGCTGGGGTCGACAGGGTAGGTCTGAAGCTTTCTTT
CASSWGRQGRSEAFF
>-|TRBJ2-1|TRBD2|TRBV4-2
TGTGCCAGCAGCCAATCACTAGCGGTAAGCTCCTACAATGAGCAGTTCTTC
CASSQSLAVSSYNEQFF
>-|TRBJ2-7|-|TRBV29-1
TGCAGCGTGGGCCGAGGGCCCGGTTTGGCGGAGCAGTACTTC
CSVGRGPGLAEQYF
>-|TRBJ2-7|TRBD2|TRBV7-2
TGTGCCAGCAGCCTTACTAGCGGGACTTACTACGAGCAGTACTTC
CASSLTSGTYYEQYF
>-|TRBJ1-1|TRBD1|TRBV6-6
TGTGCCAGCAGTCCGGGACAGGGGGACGCTGAAGCTTTCTTT
CASSPGQGDAEAFF
>-|TRBJ1-1|TRBD1|TRBV7-2
TGTGCCAGCAGCCCTAGGACAGGGCCTGAAGCTTTCTTT
CASSPRTGPEAFF
>-|TRBJ2-5|-|TRBV27
TGTGCCAGCAGTGTGGGACTTCAAGAGACCCAGTACTTC
CASSVGLQETQYF
>-|TRBJ1-1|-|TRBV7-9
TGTGCCAGCAGCCAGAGTGGCAGGGCGAACACTGAAGCTTTCTTT
CASSQSGRANTEAFF
>few|TRBJ2-3|-|TRBV5-8
TGTGCCAGCAGCCCCCGACAGCATACGCAGTATTTT
CASSPRQHTQYF
>-|TRBJ2-1|TRBD2|TRBV4-3
TGCGCCAGCAGCCAAGATAGCCGGGAGGATGAGCAGTTCTTC
CASSQDSREDEQFF
>-|TRBJ1-1|-|TRBV4-2
TGTGCCAGCAGCCAAGGGGGCGGGAATCCTGAAGCTTTCTTT
CASSQGGGNPEAFF
>-|TRBJ1-1|-|TRBV6-1
TGTGCCAGCAGTTCTTTGTATACTGAAGCTTTCTTT
CASSSLYTEAFF
>-|TRBJ1-1|-|TRBV11-3
TGTGCCAGCAGCTTAGGAGGAGTAAAGAACACTGAAGCTTTCTTT
CASSLGGVKNTEAFF
>-|TRBJ2-1|TRBD1|TRBV7-2
TGTGCCAGCAGCCCGACAGGGGATGAGCAGTTCTTC
CASSPTGDEQFF
>-|TRBJ2-3|-|TRBV2
TGTGCCAGCAGTAGATTAGCTAGCACAGATACGCAGTATTTT
CASSRLASTDTQYF
>-|TRBJ2-7|TRBD1|TRBV6-6
TGTGCCAGCAGTTCCGGGACAGGGACCTACGAGCAGTACTTC
CASSSGTGTYEQYF
>-|TRBJ2-1|-|TRBV27
TGTGCCAGCAGTTTATCCCTGACAGGGTGGGAGGACTACAATGAGCAGTTCTTC
CASSLSLTGWEDYNEQFF